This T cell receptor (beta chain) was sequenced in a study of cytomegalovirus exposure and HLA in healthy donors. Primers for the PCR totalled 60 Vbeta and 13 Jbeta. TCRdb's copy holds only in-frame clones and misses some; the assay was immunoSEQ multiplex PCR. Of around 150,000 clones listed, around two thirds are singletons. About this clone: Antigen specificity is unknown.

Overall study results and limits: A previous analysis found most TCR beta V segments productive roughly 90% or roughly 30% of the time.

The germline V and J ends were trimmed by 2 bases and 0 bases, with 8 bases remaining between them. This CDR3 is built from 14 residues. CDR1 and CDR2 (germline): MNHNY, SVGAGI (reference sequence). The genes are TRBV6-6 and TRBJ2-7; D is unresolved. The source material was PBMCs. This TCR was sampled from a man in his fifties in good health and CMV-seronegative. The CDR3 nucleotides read TGTGCCAGCAGTTACCTGGGCTTCTCCTACGAGCAGTACTTC. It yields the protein CASSYLGFSYEQYF.